The following is a T cell receptor beta chain sequence with its context. Under the authors' procedure: Amplification of reference gene primers provided the estimated nucleated cell counts. Repertoires were generated with immunoSEQ multiplex PCR, while TCRdb's copy carries only in-frame clones and drops some. D and trimming come from the DNA, and the V and J calls and clone size come from that table. The sample lists roughly 120,000 clones, approximately 79% seen once, with 16% in the top ten. The entry originates in a study of blood T cell repertoires in COVID-19. For the study at large: Italy, Spain and the United States were the sources of the convalescent and acute COVID-19 samples. Sources were T cells, B-cell-depleted T cells, or PBMCs; the material itself was cDNA or gDNA.

Sequencing was done on a sample of peripheral blood. The sequence was obtained from an elderly woman with active or convalescent COVID-19.

The CDR3 protein is CASSRGSGELFF. CDR3 coding DNA: TGTGCCAGCAGTCGGGGGTCCGGGGAGCTGTTTTTT. V and J are TRBV12-3 or TRBV12-4 and TRBJ2-2; D might be TRBD2 (6 bases). V was pared by 5 bases and J by 6 bases, with 7 bases between. The CDR3 spans 12 residues.